The 17 T cell receptor beta chains in this list originate from one sample, sequenced in a study of cytomegalovirus exposure and HLA in healthy donors. Both 60 Vbeta primers and 13 Jbeta primers went into the PCR. Profiled with immunoSEQ multiplex PCR; TCRdb holds only in-frame clones, not every one. The sample features about 33,000 clones, with 4.5% to 5% in its top ten. The sequencing input was PBMCs. The origin of the receptors is a woman between 40 and 55 years old in good health and CMV-seropositive.

The genes are TRBV28 and TRBJ1-5, with D possibly matching TRBD1 (5 bases). The CDR3 extends over 14 amino acids. CDR1 is MDHEN and CDR2 is SYDVKM in the germline V gene. Trimming removed 1 base at V and 6 bases at J, with 10 bases between. CDR3 coding DNA: TGTGCCAGCAGTTTATCGGGGGGGACTCAGCCCCAGCATTTT. It encodes CASSLSGGTQPQHF.

The V gene is TRBV7-9, the J gene TRBJ1-2; no definite D call. The CDR3 sequence is 12 residues long. V lost 1 base and J lost 6, with 6 bases in between. Germline lookup yields CDR1 SEHNR and CDR2 FQNEAQ (reference sequence). The CDR3 nucleotides are TGTGCCAGCAGCTTAGTTGCAGATGGCTACACCTTC. It codes for CASSLVADGYTF.

This chain uses TRBV28 with TRBJ2-3; 10 bases are a match to TRBD2. The CDR3 loop spans 14 amino acids. Germline V CDR1 and CDR2: MDHEN, SYDVKM. V lost 6 bases to trimming and J lost 5 bases; unmatched junction nucleotides: 5. The CDR3 DNA reads TGTGCCAGCAGGTTAGCGGGAGGTCTAGATACGCAGTATTTT. This encodes CASRLAGGLDTQYF.

As for this clone: The same CDR3 can be traced to other DNA sequences in this sample. The chain carries TRBV29-1 and TRBJ2-7, with D hard to call. The CDR3 extends over 13 amino acids. V lost 1 base, J lost 2 bases, and 9 bases lay in between. Germline V CDR1 and CDR2: SQVTM, ANQGSEA. Here the CDR3 reads CSVEGQSTYEQYF. The DNA for the CDR3 is TGCAGCGTTGAAGGCCAGTCGACCTACGAGCAGTACTTC.

The CDR3 loop reads CASSGAATLSSGNTIYF. CDR3 nucleotides: TGTGCCAGCAGTGGGGCAGCCACCTTAAGCTCTGGAAACACCATATATTTT. This chain links TRBV2 with TRBJ1-3; D not resolved. Trimming pared 4 bases from V and 0 bases from J, leaving 16 bases between. The germline gives CDR1 SNHLY, CDR2 FYNNEI. The CDR3 runs to 17 residues.

V usage is TRBV6-1 and J usage is TRBJ2-7; D is ambiguous. Germline V gene data show CDR1 as MNHNS and CDR2 as SASEGT. Trimming shortened V by 6 bases and J by 4 bases, and 7 bases separated the two germline ends. There are 11 residues in the CDR3. For the CDR3, the DNA is TGTGCCAGCAGCGAGATTTACGAGCAGTACTTC. This gives the protein CASSEIYEQYF.

The V call is TRBV11-2, the J call TRBJ2-7; 7 bases agree with TRBD1. The CDR3 contains 14 residues. Trimming took 7 bases from V and 6 from J; bases not matched to a gene: 12. Germline loops: CDR1 SGHAT, CDR2 FQNNGV. CDR3 sequence reads: CASTNHLQGSEQYF. The CDR3 DNA is TGTGCCAGCACCAACCACTTACAGGGGTCCGAGCAGTACTTC. The full variable domain, its missing parts supplied by reference TRBV11-2 and TRBJ2-7, is EAGVAQSPRYKIIEKRQSVAFWCNPISGHATLYWYQQILGQGPKLLIQFQNNGVVDDSQLPKDRFSAERLKGVDSTLKIQPAKLEDSAVYLCASTNHLQGSEQYFGPGTRLTVT.

The chain recombines TRBV4-1 with TRBJ2-5, with D possibly being TRBD1 (5 bases). The germline V and J ends were trimmed by 0 bases and 4 bases, with 9 bases remaining between them. This CDR3 region has 14 residues. The germline CDR1 and CDR2 sequences are MGHRA and YSYEKL. The CDR3, as DNA: TGCGCCAGCAGCCAAGAAAATAGGGGAGAGACCCAGTACTTC. It codes for CASSQENRGETQYF.

The chain is built from TRBV7-9 and TRBJ2-7; D uncertain. The CDR3 is 13 residues long. Germline CDR1 SEHNR, CDR2 FQNEAQ (reference sequence). Trimming removed 2 bases from V and 4 bases from J, with 9 bases in between. The CDR3: CASSLNYQYEQYF. CDR3 coding DNA: TGTGCCAGCAGCTTAAACTATCAATACGAGCAGTACTTC.

Comment on this clone: One end of the junction varies from germline; a read error may be responsible. The chain links TRBV4-1 to TRBJ2-1; 10 positions match TRBD2. The V gene's germline CDR1 is MGHRA and CDR2 YSYEKL. This CDR3 spans 20 amino acids. The CDR3 region is CASSQEALAGDQFSDNEQFF. The CDR3 region has the DNA TGCGCCAGCAGCCAAGAGGCTCTAGCGGGAGACCAATTCTCCGACAATGAGCAGTTCTTC.

This sequence joins TRBV5-1 and TRBJ1-5; weak D call: TRBD1 (5 bases). Trimming shortened V by 4 bases and J by 3 bases, and 11 bases separated the two germline ends. This CDR3 comprises 14 residues. Germline CDR1 is SGHRS and CDR2 is YFSETQ. CDR3 region: CASSPQGPNQPQHF. The CDR3 bases are TGCGCCAGCAGCCCTCAGGGTCCCAATCAGCCCCAGCATTTT.

The chain couples TRBV19 to TRBJ1-1; the D is unclear. Trimming took off 10 bases at V and 10 bases at J, with 16 bases between the two ends. The germline gives CDR1 LNHDA, CDR2 SQIVND (reference sequence). This CDR3 has 11 amino acids. The DNA for the CDR3 is TGTGCCACCCAAGCTTATCGTGTAGCTTTCTTT. Translated: CATQAYRVAFF.

The chain employs TRBV5-5 and TRBJ2-7, with D tentatively TRBD1 (6 bases). V was pared by 3 bases and J by 4 bases, with 11 bases between. The CDR3 spans 13 residues. Per the germline V gene, CDR1 is SGHKS and CDR2 is YYEKEE (reference sequence). CDR3 sequence reads: CASSWGLLYEQYF. The CDR3 nucleotides read TGTGCCAGCAGCTGGGGGCTCCTTTACGAGCAGTACTTC.

The genes are TRBV6-5 and TRBJ2-1; 7 positions match TRBD1. Germline V lookup: CDR1 MNHEY, CDR2 SVGAGI. Unmatched junction bases numbered 6, after V lost 6 bases and J lost 7 bases. This CDR3 is built from 13 residues. The CDR3 here is CASRKGQRNEQFF. Here the CDR3 DNA reads TGTGCCAGCAGGAAGGGACAGCGGAATGAGCAGTTCTTC.

The V gene is TRBV28, the J gene TRBJ1-5, with unresolved D. V was pared by 4 bases and J by 4 bases, with 14 bases between. The CDR3 spans 15 residues. CDR1 MDHEN and CDR2 SYDVKM come from the germline V gene. CDR3 sequence (DNA): TGTGCCAGCAGTTCCTCTGGGAGTGGGAATCAGCCCCAGCATTTT. Protein sequence: CASSSSGSGNQPQHF.

This chain connects TRBV1 to TRBJ2-7; TRBD2 is the table's D call and was not checked against the DNA. TRBV1 is an annotated pseudogene. The CDR3 covers 13 residues. In DNA form, the CDR3 reads TGCACCAGCAGCCAAGGGAGGGCCTACGAGCAGTACTTC. Amino acids: CTSSQGRAYEQYF.

The chain joins TRBV30 to TRBJ2-7, with D tentatively TRBD1 (5 bases). Per the germline V gene, CDR1 is GTSNPN and CDR2 is SVGIG (reference sequence). The CDR3 sequence is 15 residues long. V lost 2 bases, J lost 1 base, and 15 bases lay in between. The CDR3 reads CAWSPPNGASYEQYF. The CDR3 DNA reads as TGTGCCTGGAGTCCCCCCAATGGGGCGTCCTACGAGCAGTACTTC.